The clone carrying this TCR beta chain has at least ten counts. This specimen belongs to a study of T cells in Graves' hyperthyroidism and ophthalmopathy. Regions amplified from RNA transcripts were the TCR beta CDR3 regions. The TCR CDR3 first-round RT-PCR relied on the HTBI primer set. TCRdb re-called the multiplex PCR reads with MiXCR, one entry per CDR3 protein. This sample has fewer than 400,000 distinct CDR3 sequences, with roughly 25% found just once. Sequenced input: blood. The TCR was taken from a man aged 50 or older with Graves' hyperthyroidism.

CDR3 region: CASSPGVRGHEQYF. Here the CDR3 DNA reads TGTGCCAGCAGCCCGGGGGTTCGCGGCCACGAGCAGTACTTC. The V call is TRBV7-2, the J call TRBJ2-7; weak D call: TRBD2 (6 bases). The CDR3 sequence is 14 residues long. Trimming removed 5 bases at V and 5 bases at J, with 16 bases between. Germline CDR1 reads SGHTA; CDR2 reads FQGNSA.